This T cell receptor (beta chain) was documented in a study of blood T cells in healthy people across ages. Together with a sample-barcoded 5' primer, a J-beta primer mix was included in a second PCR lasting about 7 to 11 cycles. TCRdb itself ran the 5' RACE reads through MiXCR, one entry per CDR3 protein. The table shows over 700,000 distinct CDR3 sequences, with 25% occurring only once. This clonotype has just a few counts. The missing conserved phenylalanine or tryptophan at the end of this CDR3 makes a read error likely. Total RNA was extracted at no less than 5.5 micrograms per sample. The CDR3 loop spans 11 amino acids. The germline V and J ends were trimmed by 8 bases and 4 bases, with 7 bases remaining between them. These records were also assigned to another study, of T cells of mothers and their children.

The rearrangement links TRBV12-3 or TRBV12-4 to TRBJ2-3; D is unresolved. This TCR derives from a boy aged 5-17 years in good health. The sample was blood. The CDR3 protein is CASALSDTQYL. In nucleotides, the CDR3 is TGTGCCAGCGCTCTGTCAGATACGCAGTATCTT.